This T cell receptor (beta chain) derives from a study of OX40 agonist ivuxolimab in advanced cancers. Study-wide points: With doses of 0.1-3.0 mg/kg, partial responders showed among the lowest clonal expansion. More expanded clones were found, on average, in CD8+ than in CD4+ T cells. Dosing at 0.1 to 3.0 mg/kg was accompanied by clonal expansion of CD4+ and CD8+ blood T cells by week 6.

Concerning this clone itself: Its antigen is not identified. This sample includes further DNA sequences coding for the same CDR3.

Generated by immunoSEQ multiplex PCR, the TCRdb table keeps only in-frame clones and is missing some. The sample includes some 130,000 clones, roughly nine tenths seen only once; the top ten take around 1%. This sequence was found in an adult with an advanced solid tumor such as melanoma, head and neck, liver or kidney cancer. Sequencing was performed on CD4+ or CD8+ T cells sorted from blood, taken in a trial of the OX40 agonist ivuxolimab.

As DNA, the CDR3 is TGTGCCAGCAGTTTTGTAGCGGGAGCCTACGAGCAGTACTTC. It encodes CASSFVAGAYEQYF. This sequence joins TRBV27 and TRBJ2-7; 9 positions match TRBD2. Germline lookup yields CDR1 MNHEY and CDR2 SMNVEV (reference sequence). This CDR3 region has 14 residues. J lost 2 bases, V lost 3 bases, and 2 bases had no gene match.